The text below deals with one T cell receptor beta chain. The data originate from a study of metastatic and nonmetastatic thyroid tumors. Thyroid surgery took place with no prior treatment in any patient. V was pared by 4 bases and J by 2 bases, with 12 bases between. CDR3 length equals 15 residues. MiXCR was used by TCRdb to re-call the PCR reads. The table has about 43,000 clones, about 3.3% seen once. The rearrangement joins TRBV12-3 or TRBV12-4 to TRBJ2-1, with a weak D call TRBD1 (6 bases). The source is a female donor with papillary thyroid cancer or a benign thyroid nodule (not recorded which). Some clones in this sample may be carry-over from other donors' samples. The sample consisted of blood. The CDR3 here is CASSSMTGAYNEQFF. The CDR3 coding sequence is TGTGCCAGCAGTTCGATGACAGGCGCCTACAATGAGCAGTTCTTC.